This entry features one T cell receptor (beta chain) sequence. Germline CDR1 is LNHDA and CDR2 is SQIVND (reference sequence). The junction had 23 bases not matched to a gene; V was cut back by 6 bases and J by 9 bases. This CDR3 region has 18 residues. Original processing notes: Reference gene primer amplification gave nucleated cell count estimates. This table comes from immunoSEQ multiplex PCR, and its TCRdb copy is limited to in-frame clones, with some not included. The D gene and trimming were derived from the DNA, and the V and J assignments and clone size from that table. The repertoire holds approximately 51,000 clones, with around 90% as singletons. This sample was included in a study of blood T cell repertoires in COVID-19. The wider study: Material from acute and convalescent COVID-19 was sourced from the United States, Italy and Spain. T cells, B-cell-depleted T cells, or PBMCs provided the cDNA or gDNA that served as material.

This sequence joins TRBV19 and TRBJ2-1; 7 positions agree with TRBD2. Sequenced material: peripheral blood. This TCR derives from a man aged 50-59 years with active COVID-19. The DNA for the CDR3 is TGTGCCAGTAGCTATGAGATGGCGGGGGAGGGTCCCCGCGGTGAGCAGTTCTTC. Amino acids: CASSYEMAGEGPRGEQFF.